What follows are 22 T cell receptor beta chains derived from one specimen sequenced in a study of blood T cells in healthy people across ages. Primers used in a second PCR of about 6 to 12 cycles were a sample-barcoded 5' primer and a J-beta primer mix. TCRdb ran MiXCR on the 5' RACE reads and lists one entry per CDR3 protein. The table lists around 990,000 distinct CDR3 sequences, 20% to 25% of them singletons. The sample was also reused in another study, on T cells of mothers and their children.

Sample: blood. These TCRs come from a girl aged 2 to 9 in good health.

Only a few counts were recorded for this clonotype. The chain joins TRBV2 to TRBJ2-5; D perhaps matches TRBD1 (5 bases). The V gene's germline CDR1 is SNHLY and CDR2 FYNNEI. This CDR3 spans 16 amino acids. Between the trimmed V and J ends, which lost 7 bases and 1 base, there was a span of 19 bases. The CDR3 DNA follows: TGTGCCAGCAACGTAAATACAGGCACCACCCAAGAGACCCAGTACTTC. Its protein is CASNVNTGTTQETQYF.

J is TRBJ2-4 and V is TRBV5-1; no clear D gene. Germline-derived CDR1 and CDR2 are SGHRS and YFSETQ. The length of the CDR3 is 13 residues. V was shortened by 3 bases and J by 1 base, with 5 bases between the two germline ends. Here the CDR3 DNA reads TGCGCCAGCAGCTCTAACGCCAAAAACATTCAGTACTTC. The encoded protein is CASSSNAKNIQYF.

The chain uses TRBV5-1 and TRBJ2-7; 8 nucleotides align to TRBD1. V lost 5 bases and J lost 3; bases outside the gene matches: 10. The CDR3 sequence is 15 residues long. The germline CDR1 and CDR2 sequences are SGHRS and YFSETQ. In DNA, the CDR3 is TGCGCCAGCAGTCACGACAGGGGTCCCGACTACGAGCAGTACTTC. This gives the protein CASSHDRGPDYEQYF. The whole variable domain, remainder taken from reference TRBV5-1 and TRBJ2-7, is KAGVTQTPRYLIKTRGQQVTLSCSPISGHRSVSWYQQTPGQGLQFLFEYFSETQRNKGNFPGRFSGRQFSNSRSEMNVSTLELGDSALYLCASSHDRGPDYEQYFGPGTRLTVT.

This clonotype was detected a few times. The V and J genes are TRBV29-1 and TRBJ2-5, with D perhaps matching TRBD2 (6 bases). Gene TRBJ2-7 matches the end of the DNA better, so the J call may be wrong. Germline V CDR1 and CDR2: SQVTM, ANQGSEA. The CDR3 has 12 residues. The CDR3 reads CSVGGGIDEQYF. The CDR3, as DNA: TGCAGCGTTGGGGGAGGAATCGACGAGCAGTACTTC.

A word on this clonotype: One end of the junction fails to match germline, which may point to a read error. The J gene is TRBJ2-3, the V gene TRBV7-2, with unresolved D. The CDR3 totals 14 residues. The germline V gene has CDR1 SGHTA and CDR2 FQGNSA. DNA for the CDR3: TGTGCCAACAGCTTACGAGCTTTCACAGATACGCAGTATTTT. The encoded protein is CANSLRAFTDTQYF.

This clonotype was picked up a small number of times. The chain recombines TRBV7-9 with TRBJ2-1; D might be TRBD1 or TRBD2, each matching 5 bases. The DNA end is more similar to TRBJ2-7, so the J call may be wrong. CDR1 is SEHNR and CDR2 is FQNEAQ in the germline V gene (reference sequence). There are 16 residues in the CDR3. The CDR3 DNA follows: TGTGCCAGCAGCGCCCCGATGGGGGTTCCCATGAAGGAGCAGTACTTC. Amino acid sequence: CASSAPMGVPMKEQYF.

J is TRBJ2-7 and V is TRBV28, with D perhaps matching TRBD1 (6 bases). Deletions cut 6 bases from V and 2 bases from J, with 14 bases between. CDR3 size: 14 residues. From germline, CDR1 is MDHEN and CDR2 SYDVKM. In DNA form, the CDR3 reads TGTGCCAGCAGGAACACGGGACACCCCTACGAGCAGTACTTC. Protein product: CASRNTGHPYEQYF.

This clonotype was counted only a few times. The chain links TRBV27 to TRBJ1-1; D possibly corresponds to TRBD1 (5 bases). Germline CDR1 MNHEY, CDR2 SMNVEV (reference sequence). The CDR3 is 15 residues long. Trimming left V 2 bases short and J 7 bases short, with 17 bases between. CDR3 DNA: TGTGCCAGCAGTTTAATGGCCGGGACGCAAGGTGAAGCTTTCTTT. This codes for CASSLMAGTQGEAFF.

This clonotype has just a few counts. The chain is built from TRBV11-1 and TRBJ2-1, with 8 bases lining up with TRBD2. In germline, CDR1 is SGHAT, CDR2 FQDESV (reference sequence). V lost 2 bases, J lost 3 bases, and 9 bases stayed unmatched. This CDR3 has 17 amino acids. The CDR3 sequence is CASSLTLLADLYNEQFF. CDR3 nucleotides: TGTGCCAGCAGCTTAACCCTACTAGCGGACCTCTACAATGAGCAGTTCTTC.

V and J are TRBV27 and TRBJ2-3; TRBD2 matches at 10 bases. This CDR3 region has 17 residues. V shed 4 bases and J 4 bases; nucleotides not matched to a gene: 11. Germline CDR1 is MNHEY and CDR2 is SMNVEV (reference sequence). The CDR3 loop is CASSSFKREGLADTQYF. The CDR3 region has the DNA TGTGCCAGCAGTTCCTTTAAGCGGGAGGGCCTAGCAGATACGCAGTATTTT.

A few counts support this clonotype. This chain joins TRBV27 and TRBJ1-1, with D uncertain. The CDR3 runs 11 residues. From germline, CDR1 is MNHEY and CDR2 SMNVEV (reference sequence). V was trimmed by 8 bases and J by 5 bases, leaving 9 bases between them. The CDR3 loop is CASGWATEAFF. CDR3 DNA sequence: TGTGCCAGCGGGTGGGCGACTGAAGCTTTCTTT.

This sequence joins TRBV11-3 and TRBJ2-5; D might be TRBD1 (5 bases). This CDR3 is built from 15 residues. Germline V gene lookup returns CDR1 SGHNT and CDR2 YENEEA. Trimming pared 8 bases from V and 5 bases from J, leaving 21 bases between. The CDR3 DNA is TGTGCCAGCTCCCCGGACCCAACCGCAGGGGAGACCCAGTACTTC. Translating it yields CASSPDPTAGETQYF.

V gene TRBV27 combines with J gene TRBJ2-7, with 7 bases lining up with TRBD1. V was clipped by 3 bases and J by 2 bases; unmatched bases: 10. Germline CDR1 and CDR2: MNHEY and SMNVEV (reference sequence). The CDR3 extends over 16 amino acids. In DNA, the CDR3 is TGTGCCAGCAGTTTTACCGGGACAGCGGCTACCTACGAGCAGTACTTC. This gives the protein CASSFTGTAATYEQYF.

This clonotype was seen a single time. The chain has TRBV24-1 and TRBJ2-7; perhaps TRBD1 as D (6 bases). This CDR3 region has 15 residues. Trimming cost V 6 bases and J 3 bases, with 17 bases left between them. Germline lookup yields CDR1 KGHDR and CDR2 SFDVKD. The CDR3 is CATSPGAGLGYEQYF. The CDR3 coding sequence is TGTGCCACCAGTCCAGGGGCCGGATTGGGCTACGAGCAGTACTTC.

This clonotype was seen a few times. The genes are TRBV7-9 and TRBJ2-5; possible D gene TRBD1, 5 bases. The end of the DNA is better explained by TRBJ2-1, so the J call may be wrong. Germline V gene sequence: CDR1 SEHNR, CDR2 FQNEAQ (reference sequence). The CDR3 consists of 15 residues. Here the CDR3 DNA reads TGTGCCAGCAGCTTAGCTGTGGGGCTTGCAGTCGAGCAGTTCTTC. This encodes CASSLAVGLAVEQFF.

This clonotype was observed a few times. The genes are TRBV4-1 and TRBJ2-3, with D maybe TRBD1 (5 bases). The germline CDR1 and CDR2 sequences are MGHRA and YSYEKL. V lost 7 bases to trimming and J lost 2 bases, with 10 bases between them. This CDR3 comprises 13 residues. The CDR3 sequence: CASNTGPTDTQYF. Here the CDR3 DNA reads TGCGCCAGCAACACAGGACCCACAGATACGCAGTATTTT.

As to this clonotype: One end of the junction does not line up with germline, which may come from a read error. The chain employs TRBV3-1 and TRBJ2-5; unclear D gene. The J call may be mistaken, given a closer DNA end match to TRBJ2-1. The CDR3 has 14 amino acids. Germline assignment: CDR1 LGHDT and CDR2 YNNKEL (reference sequence). CDR3 nucleotide sequence: TGTGCCCGCAGCCGTCGGGTCCTGGCTTATGGGCAGTTCTTC. Its translation: CARSRRVLAYGQFF.

The chain recombines TRBV15 with TRBJ2-5, with TRBD1 matching 7 bases. The CDR3 contains 13 residues. After removal of 8 bases from V and 5 bases from J, the junction contained 8 bases not matched to a gene. Germline lookup yields CDR1 LNHNV and CDR2 YYDKDF (reference sequence). DNA for the CDR3: TGTGCCACCCGCGACAGGGATGAGGAGACCCAGTACTTC. Translated, it gives CATRDRDEETQYF.

This clonotype was seen only a few times. The genes are TRBV7-3 and TRBJ2-7; 7 nucleotides align to TRBD2. The CDR3 extends over 13 amino acids. The junction had 5 bases not matched to a gene; V was cut back by 3 bases and J by 6 bases. The germline V gene encodes CDR1 SGHTA and CDR2 FQGTGA. CDR3 sequence: CASSLGGPGEQYF. CDR3 DNA: TGTGCCAGCAGCTTGGGAGGGCCGGGCGAGCAGTACTTC.

The chain uses TRBV12-3 or TRBV12-4 and TRBJ1-2, with D hard to call. Trimming removed 4 bases from V and 5 bases from J, with 5 bases in between. The length of the CDR3 is 11 residues. The chain's CDR3 is CASSSKYGYTF. CDR3 DNA: TGTGCCAGCAGTTCGAAGTATGGCTACACCTTC.

Comment on this clonotype: The CDR3 does not end in the conserved phenylalanine or tryptophan, so this is likely a read error. This chain links TRBV9 with TRBJ2-5; 9 nucleotides align to TRBD2. The DNA matches TRBJ2-1 better at its end, which makes the J call doubtful. Germline lookup yields CDR1 SGDLS and CDR2 YYNGEE. The CDR3 runs to 15 residues. The CDR3 DNA reads as TGTGCCAGCAGCGTAGGAGGGGGAGCGGGAGGTCAGCAGTTCTGC. Its protein product is CASSVGGGAGGQQFC.

A few counts support this clonotype. The V call is TRBV4-1, the J call TRBJ2-5; TRBD2 is a possible D gene (6 bases). This CDR3 region has 15 residues. Germline lookup yields CDR1 MGHRA and CDR2 YSYEKL. Deletions cut 4 bases from V and 5 bases from J, with 17 bases between. The CDR3 DNA sequence: TGCGCCAGCAGCCCCTTTGGTGCGGGGCGGGAGACCCAGTACTTC. This translates into CASSPFGAGRETQYF.